These 5 T cell receptor beta chains share one sample of origin, sequenced in a study of blood T cell repertoires in COVID-19. Here immunoSEQ multiplex PCR was the method, and the copy in TCRdb shows in-frame clones only, minus some. The sample carries a few hundred thousand clones, around 86% recorded once. Input material: PBMCs or T cells enriched from blood (not recorded which). Every receptor here comes from a man aged 25 to 40 in a cohort exposed to, infected with or recovered from COVID-19 (not recorded which).

The sample holds a few counts of this clone. This chain connects TRBV28 to TRBJ1-2; possible D gene TRBD1, 5 bases. Germline CDR1 and CDR2: MDHEN and SYDVKM. The CDR3 has 14 residues. Deletions cut 3 bases from V and 2 bases from J, with 10 bases between. Written as DNA, the CDR3 is TGTGCCAGCAGTTTTTCCAGGGCCAACTATGGCTACACCTTC. Translation: CASSFSRANYGYTF.

This clone was recorded only once. This chain uses TRBV11-2 with TRBJ2-7; the D is unclear. Germline CDR1 reads SGHAT; CDR2 reads FQNNGV. The V gene lost 3 bases and the J gene lost 0 bases, with 18 bases spanning the gap. This CDR3 has 17 amino acids. CDR3 region: CASSFPSAGLSSYEQYF. In DNA form, the CDR3 reads TGTGCCAGCAGCTTCCCTTCCGCAGGTCTCTCCTCCTACGAGCAGTACTTC.

This clone came up once. This rearrangement joins TRBV19 to TRBJ2-1; the match to TRBD1 covers 9 bases. J lost 8 bases, V lost 3 bases, and 8 bases had no gene match. The CDR3 extends over 15 amino acids. CDR1 and CDR2 from the germline V gene are LNHDA and SQIVND (reference sequence). CDR3 sequence reads: CASSMGTGKLDEQFF. CDR3 nucleotide sequence: TGTGCCAGTAGTATGGGGACAGGGAAGTTGGATGAGCAGTTCTTC.

V is TRBV6-5 and J is TRBJ1-4; possible D gene TRBD1, 5 bases. The length of the CDR3 is 16 residues. Trimming left V 2 bases short and J 1 base short, with 11 bases between. Germline CDR1 MNHEY, CDR2 SVGAGI. DNA for the CDR3: TGTGCCAGCAGTTACGACGGGGGGGGAACTAATGAAAAACTGTTTTTT. Protein: CASSYDGGGTNEKLFF.

The chain is built from TRBV5-1 and TRBJ2-2; 10 positions agree with TRBD2. CDR1 SGHRS and CDR2 YFSETQ come from the germline V gene. CDR3 length equals 17 residues. J gave up 2 bases and V 1 base, and 5 bases lay outside the gene matches. This CDR3 reads CASSLQASGRNTGELFF. The CDR3 DNA is TGCGCCAGCAGCTTGCAGGCTAGCGGGAGAAACACCGGGGAGCTGTTTTTT.